The subject of this entry is one T cell receptor beta chain. Its antigen remains unidentified. Assay: immunoSEQ multiplex PCR; the TCRdb copy retains only in-frame clones and omits some. Of under 140,000 clones in the sample, roughly 93% were seen once. This entry comes from a study of T cell responses to AZD1222 COVID-19 vaccine. Study-level points and caveats: Spike-wide coverage was observed for vaccine-associated CD4 TCRs, with dominant responses at 160-218 and 743-854. The sample set comprised mostly white British donors with more females, and clonal diversity was possibly underestimated.

Investigators merged groups given second doses at roughly 4 or roughly 12 weeks. The receptor comes from an adult who received the AZD1222 COVID-19 vaccine. The specimen comprised peripheral blood, sampled 28 days after the second AZD1222 dose.

In DNA, the CDR3 is TGCGCCAGCAGCTTGTTCACTAGCGGGAGCCCCAATGAGCAGTTCTTC. Protein sequence: CASSLFTSGSPNEQFF. The J gene is TRBJ2-1, the V gene TRBV5-1; 11 bases are a match to TRBD2. The germline gives CDR1 SGHRS, CDR2 YFSETQ. V was clipped by 1 base and J by 6 bases; unmatched bases: 6. The CDR3 runs to 16 residues.